One and the same sample provided the 3 T cell receptor beta chains below, sequenced in a study of CD8+ T cells in alopecia areata. Sequencing relied on a cDNA template that was reverse transcribed from extracted RNA. Assay used: immunoSEQ multiplex PCR; TCRdb lists only in-frame clones, some missing. The repertoire includes fewer than 100,000 clones, 50% to 75% of them detected once, and less than 20% sits in the top ten. The sample's treatment: oral pan-JAK inhibitor, 5-10 mg twice daily. The sequences come from CD8+ T cells sorted from blood, collected at week 4, from a patient treated with tofacitinib. Receptors originate from a human donor with alopecia areata.

CDR3 bases: TGTGCCAGCTCCCACTCTAGCGGGACCCAAGAGACCCAGTACTTC. It is translated as CASSHSSGTQETQYF. The chain is built from TRBV9 and TRBJ2-5; TRBD2 aligns across 9 bases. Trimming removed 7 bases from V and 1 base from J; junction bases left unmatched: 8. The CDR3 extends over 15 amino acids. Germline V gives CDR1 SGDLS, CDR2 YYNGEE.

The chain couples TRBV27 to TRBJ2-3, with 13 positions matching TRBD2. There are 16 residues in the CDR3. Looked up from germline, CDR1 is MNHEY and CDR2 is SMNVEV (reference sequence). V trimming: 6 bases; J trimming: 5 bases; junction bases outside the gene matches: 8. The CDR3 is CASRPLAGGPKDTQYF. CDR3 DNA sequence: TGTGCCAGCAGACCACTAGCGGGAGGGCCTAAAGATACGCAGTATTTT.

The rearrangement uses TRBV4-1 and TRBJ2-4; 10 nucleotides match TRBD1. This CDR3 has 14 residues. V was clipped by 6 bases and J by 7 bases; unmatched bases: 6. Germline V gives CDR1 MGHRA, CDR2 YSYEKL. The CDR3 nucleotides read TGCGCCAGCAGTGCCGGGACAGGGGTTAACATTCAGTACTTC. This gives the protein CASSAGTGVNIQYF.